A single sample gave rise to the 13 T cell receptor beta chains below, sequenced in a study of preoperative IRX-2 immunotherapy in early breast cancer. Treatment defined: preoperative locoregional IRX-2 cytokine immunotherapy. Using immunoSEQ multiplex PCR, the repertoire was profiled, and TCRdb retains in-frame clones only, with some absent. The sample includes around 28,000 clones, about 77% of them seen just once. Material: lymph node tissue, obtained before IRX-2 immunotherapy. The receptor set was obtained from a human donor with breast cancer.

This clone came up once. V is TRBV10-2 and J is TRBJ1-2; D is unresolved. Germline V gene data show CDR1 as WSHSY and CDR2 as SAAADI. V was shortened by 1 base and J by 3 bases, with 6 bases between the two germline ends. The CDR3 covers 13 residues. Here the CDR3 reads CASSEYRHYGYTF. The CDR3 region has the DNA TGCGCCAGCAGTGAGTACAGACACTATGGCTACACCTTC.

This clone turned up a few times. The chain carries TRBV6-8 and TRBJ1-2; the D is unclear. CDR1 is MNHGY, CDR2 SAAAGT, per germline. The CDR3 covers 13 residues. V was clipped by 2 bases and J by 3 bases, with 7 bases between them. The CDR3 is CASSYNQDYGYTF. In DNA, the CDR3 is TGTGCCAGCAGTTACAATCAGGACTATGGCTACACCTTC.

The rearrangement joins TRBV6-8 to TRBJ2-7, with D possibly TRBD1 on 6 matching bases. Between the trimmed V and J ends, which lost 5 bases and 3 bases, there was a span of 11 bases. Germline CDR1 reads MNHGY; CDR2 reads SAAAGT. This CDR3 region has 13 residues. The CDR3 here is CASSIGTNYEQYF. The CDR3 region has the DNA TGTGCCAGCAGTATCGGGACAAACTACGAGCAGTACTTC.

J is TRBJ1-5 and V is TRBV15, with 8 bases matching TRBD1. This CDR3 has 16 amino acids. V dropped 5 bases and J dropped 5; count of bases not matched to a gene: 11. The germline CDR1 and CDR2 sequences are LNHNV and YYDKDF (reference sequence). The CDR3 DNA follows: TGTGCCACCAGCCGAAGAATAGGACAGGGTGATCAGCCCCAGCATTTT. This translates into CATSRRIGQGDQPQHF.

The chain employs TRBV7-6 and TRBJ2-1, with 8 nucleotides matching TRBD2. V was clipped by 3 bases and J by 4 bases; unmatched bases: 5. The CDR3 spans 15 residues. Germline V gene sequence: CDR1 SGHVS, CDR2 FNYEAQ. CDR3 DNA: TGTGCCAGCAGCTTGGAAGGCGGGGGGTACAATGAGCAGTTCTTC. Translation: CASSLEGGGYNEQFF.

The V and J genes are TRBV11-1 and TRBJ2-2, with a weak D call TRBD1 (5 bases). The V gene lost 10 bases and the J gene lost 0 bases, with 21 bases spanning the gap. From germline, CDR1 is SGHAT and CDR2 FQDESV (reference sequence). The CDR3 is 17 residues long. The CDR3 here is CANRTSITGANTGELFF. CDR3 DNA: TGTGCCAACAGAACAAGTATAACAGGAGCGAACACCGGGGAGCTGTTTTTT.

This clone turned up a few times. The chain's CDR3 is CASSYGQSHEKLFF. As DNA, the CDR3 is TGTGCCAGCAGTTATGGGCAGTCACATGAAAAACTGTTTTTT. This chain links TRBV6-8 with TRBJ1-4; no clear D gene. Trimming removed 3 bases from V and 6 bases from J, with 11 bases in between. Germline CDR1 reads MNHGY; CDR2 reads SAAAGT. The CDR3 has 14 amino acids.

The chain links TRBV11-3 to TRBJ1-1, with 7 bases that match TRBD1. From germline, CDR1 is SGHNT and CDR2 YENEEA. The CDR3 has 17 residues. V gave up 5 bases and J gave up 0 bases; unmatched junction bases: 12. The chain's CDR3 is CASSPGTGEPMNTEAFF. CDR3 sequence (DNA): TGTGCCAGCAGCCCTGGAACAGGGGAACCCATGAACACTGAAGCTTTCTTT. Full variable domain (rest looked up from reference TRBV11-3 and TRBJ1-1): EAGVVQSPRYKIIEKKQPVAFWCNPISGHNTLYWYLQNLGQGPELLIRYENEEAVDDSQLPKDRFSAERLKGVDSTLKIQPAELGDSAVYLCASSPGTGEPMNTEAFFGQGTRLTVV.

The V call is TRBV6-8, the J call TRBJ2-7; D unclear. V lost 8 bases to trimming and J lost 3 bases, with 11 bases between them. CDR1 and CDR2 from the germline V gene are MNHGY and SAAAGT. This CDR3 spans 12 amino acids. CDR3 nucleotides: TGTGCCAGCGAGGAGTTGTACTACGAGCAGTACTTC. This sequence encodes CASEELYYEQYF.

In this sample, this clone turned up a few times. The gene calls are TRBV28 and TRBJ1-4, with TRBD1 matching 9 bases. After removal of 3 bases from V and 16 bases from J, the junction contained 6 bases not matched to a gene. This CDR3 contains 12 residues. Germline CDR1 MDHEN, CDR2 SYDVKM. CDR3 in DNA: TGTGCCAGCAGTTTGTGGGGACAGGGAAAGTTTTTT. Its translation: CASSLWGQGKFF.

This chain joins TRBV28 and TRBJ2-7; no clear D. Trimming left V 6 bases short and J 3 bases short, with 12 bases between. Germline V CDR1 and CDR2: MDHEN, SYDVKM. The CDR3 totals 13 residues. CDR3 bases: TGTGCCAGCAGCGGAACACCCCTCTACGAGCAGTACTTC. This translates into CASSGTPLYEQYF.

In regard to this clone: This sample includes further DNA sequences coding for the same CDR3. The chain couples TRBV6-8 to TRBJ2-2; a possible D gene is TRBD2 (5 bases). The V end lost 3 bases, the J end lost 3 bases, and 8 bases lay between the germline ends. CDR1 and CDR2 (germline): MNHGY, SAAAGT. There are 14 residues in the CDR3. The CDR3 DNA reads TGTGCCAGCAGTTATCGGGGATACACCGGGGAGCTGTTTTTT. It codes for CASSYRGYTGELFF.

V is TRBV7-5 and J is TRBJ1-3; no DNA check was done on the table's D call, TRBD1. TRBV7-5 is labeled a pseudogene. This CDR3 comprises 16 residues. CDR3 DNA: TGTGCCAGCAGCACATCGACAGGGGTAGGCGGAAACACCATATATTTT. This gives the protein CASSTSTGVGGNTIYF.